This TCR beta chain comes out of a study of CD4 and CD8 cells across lung adenocarcinoma regions. TCRdb itself ran the PCR reads through MiXCR, one entry per CDR3 protein. The table records some 8,000 distinct CDR3 sequences, 45% of them present only once. Samples came from patients with localized non-small cell lung adenocarcinoma. About this clonotype itself: A much bigger clone sits one base away, suggesting this may be a read error.

This CDR3 region has 17 residues. CDR1 SGHNT and CDR2 YENEEA come from the germline V gene. The V and J genes are TRBV11-3 and TRBJ2-1; D unresolved. The J call could be wrong; TRBJ2-7 is a better fit for the DNA end. Sample: CD8+ T cells from the center of a lung tumor. This TCR was sampled from a male donor with lung adenocarcinoma. The CD4 and CD8 labels of this study may be unreliable. The CDR3 nucleotides read TGTGCCAGCAGCTTTCCTCGACCCCCTCCATCAATCAATGAGCAGTACTTC. This encodes CASSFPRPPPSINEQYF.